This T cell receptor (beta chain) was captured in a study of blood T cell repertoires in COVID-19. The repertoire was sequenced with immunoSEQ multiplex PCR; TCRdb's copy has only in-frame clones and lacks some. Among some 130,000 clones listed, approximately 70% were seen once. The CDR3 is made up of 13 amino acids. Germline CDR1 and CDR2: MNHNS and SASEGT. Trimming removed 10 bases from V and 0 bases from J, with 10 bases in between. The sequence was collected from a woman between 65 and 79 years old with acute or convalescent COVID-19. The chain employs TRBV6-1 and TRBJ1-3; D might be TRBD1 (6 bases). Material: peripheral blood. The CDR3 here is CATGAVSGNTIYF. The CDR3 DNA reads as TGTGCCACAGGGGCCGTCTCTGGAAACACCATATATTTT.